Presented here are 30 T cell receptor beta chains from one specimen sequenced in a study of blood T cell repertoires in COVID-19. The repertoire was sequenced with immunoSEQ multiplex PCR; TCRdb's copy has only in-frame clones and lacks some. The sample has about 220,000 clones; about 85% are singletons. Sequencing used peripheral blood. These receptors originate from a man aged 45-65 years who had recovered from COVID-19.

CDR3 nucleotide sequence: TGTGCCAGTAGGACCGGACAGGGGAGCGGAAACACCATATATTTT. This gives the protein CASRTGQGSGNTIYF. The chain carries TRBV19 and TRBJ1-3, with 9 bases that match TRBD1. The CDR3 contains 15 residues. Germline V gives CDR1 LNHDA, CDR2 SQIVND (reference sequence). The V segment lost 6 bases and the J segment 4 bases; nucleotides outside the gene matches: 7.

This chain uses TRBV30 with TRBJ2-7; 14 bases line up with TRBD2. This CDR3 spans 15 amino acids. Looked up from germline, CDR1 is GTSNPN and CDR2 is SVGIG (reference sequence). V trimming: 0 bases; J trimming: 6 bases; junction bases outside the gene matches: 4. The chain's CDR3 is CAWSVKGLAGAEQYF. CDR3 in DNA: TGTGCCTGGAGTGTAAAGGGACTAGCGGGAGCCGAGCAGTACTTC.

The chain links TRBV7-2 to TRBJ1-2, with 10 bases that match TRBD1. From germline, CDR1 is SGHTA and CDR2 FQGNSA. The CDR3 is 14 amino acids. V lost 5 bases to trimming and J lost 3 bases; unmatched junction nucleotides: 3. CDR3 sequence (DNA): TGTGCCAGCAGCCTAGGGACAGGGGACTATGGCTACACCTTC. Translated, it gives CASSLGTGDYGYTF.

This clone came up a few times. The rearrangement joins TRBV19 to TRBJ1-1; no clear D gene. Germline CDR1 is LNHDA and CDR2 is SQIVND (reference sequence). The V end lost 0 bases, the J end lost 3 bases, and 5 bases lay between the germline ends. The CDR3 is made up of 13 amino acids. CDR3 sequence: CASSIDGDTEAFF. As DNA, the CDR3 is TGTGCCAGTAGTATAGACGGGGACACTGAAGCTTTCTTT.

This clone was seen more than once but under ten times. This sequence joins TRBV3-1 (or the pseudogene TRBV3-2) and TRBJ2-7; D unresolved. Germline assignment: CDR1 LGHDT and CDR2 YNNKEL (reference sequence). CDR3 length equals 12 residues. V lost 1 base and J 4 bases, leaving 5 bases between the germline ends. CDR3 bases: TGTGCCAGCAGCCAAGTAGTATACGAGCAGTACTTC. It specifies CASSQVVYEQYF.

This chain uses TRBV4-1 with TRBJ1-2; D possibly corresponds to TRBD1 (6 bases). The CDR3 runs 15 residues. The germline V and J ends were trimmed by 1 base and 1 base, with 10 bases remaining between them. Per germline, CDR1 MGHRA and CDR2 YSYEKL. CDR3 in amino acids: CASSQVAGDNYGYTF. CDR3 bases: TGCGCCAGCAGCCAAGTCGCAGGGGATAACTATGGCTACACCTTC.

The chain joins TRBV27 to TRBJ2-7; D might be TRBD1 (5 bases). Germline-derived CDR1 and CDR2 are MNHEY and SMNVEV (reference sequence). The V end lost 2 bases, the J end lost 3 bases, and 11 bases lay between the germline ends. The CDR3 sequence is 14 residues long. CDR3 region: CASSLERGSYEQYF. DNA for the CDR3: TGTGCCAGCAGTTTAGAAAGGGGCAGCTACGAGCAGTACTTC.

This chain links TRBV28 with TRBJ1-1, with 12 positions matching TRBD1. CDR3 length equals 17 residues. The trim removed 6 bases at V and 1 base at J, leaving 9 bases unmatched. CDR1 MDHEN and CDR2 SYDVKM come from the germline V gene. The CDR3 DNA reads TGTGCCAGCAGACCCGGGACAGGGGGCGCAGGGAACACTGAAGCTTTCTTT. This translates into CASRPGTGGAGNTEAFF.

V usage is TRBV3-1 (or the pseudogene TRBV3-2) and J usage is TRBJ1-4; weak D call: TRBD1 (5 bases). The V end lost 3 bases, the J end lost 4 bases, and 12 bases lay between the germline ends. The CDR3 has 15 residues. Germline CDR1 and CDR2: LGHDT and YNNKEL (reference sequence). In DNA, the CDR3 is TGTGCCAGCAGCCAGGGGGGTTACTTTAATGAAAAACTGTTTTTT. It encodes CASSQGGYFNEKLFF.

This clone was observed a few times. The CDR3 spells CASSRDSSYGYTF. The CDR3 DNA follows: TGCGCCAGCAGCCGGGACAGCTCCTATGGCTACACCTTC. The chain employs TRBV10-1 and TRBJ1-2; TRBD1 matches at 7 bases. This CDR3 contains 13 residues. The germline V gene has CDR1 WNHNN and CDR2 SYGVQD (reference sequence). V gave up 6 bases and J gave up 4 bases; unmatched junction bases: 5.

The chain is built from TRBV11-2 and TRBJ1-3; tentatively, D is TRBD1 (6 bases). V was trimmed by 2 bases and J by 9 bases, leaving 11 bases between them. The CDR3 is 13 residues long. Germline values: CDR1 SGHAT, CDR2 FQNNGV. In nucleotides, the CDR3 is TGTGCCAGCAGCTTAAACGGGGGGCGCACCATATATTTT. Encoded protein: CASSLNGGRTIYF.

The V gene is TRBV6-5, the J gene TRBJ2-1, with D maybe TRBD2 (6 bases). The V end was cut by 6 bases, the J end by 12 bases, with 24 bases between. The CDR3 consists of 15 residues. Germline V gene sequence: CDR1 MNHEY, CDR2 SVGAGI. CDR3 in amino acids: CASSQTSSEFDRQFF. The CDR3 nucleotides are TGTGCCAGCAGCCAAACTAGCAGCGAATTCGATAGGCAGTTCTTC.

This sequence joins TRBV5-1 and TRBJ1-2; 7 bases match TRBD1. CDR1 and CDR2 from the germline V gene are SGHRS and YFSETQ. Trimming took 4 bases from V and 7 from J; bases not matched to a gene: 10. There are 14 residues in the CDR3. CDR3: CASSQGQPSVGYTF. The CDR3 DNA follows: TGCGCCAGCAGCCAGGGACAGCCGAGTGTTGGCTACACCTTC.

This rearrangement joins TRBV2 to TRBJ1-6; 10 nucleotides match TRBD1. Germline V gene sequence: CDR1 SNHLY, CDR2 FYNNEI. Trimming at V came to 7 bases and at J to 9 bases, leaving 6 bases not matched to a gene. This CDR3 has 14 amino acids. DNA of the CDR3: TGTGCCAGCACCTTGACAGGGGGCGGTTCACCCCTCCACTTT. Translation gives CASTLTGGGSPLHF.

The chain has TRBV29-1 and TRBJ1-5; tentative D call: TRBD1 (6 bases). Trimming shortened V by 3 bases and J by 0 bases, and 15 bases separated the two germline ends. Germline V lookup: CDR1 SQVTM, CDR2 ANQGSEA. This CDR3 has 16 residues. The chain's CDR3 is CSVDWDTPYSNQPQHF. In DNA form, the CDR3 reads TGCAGCGTTGATTGGGACACTCCTTATAGCAATCAGCCCCAGCATTTT.

The chain couples TRBV7-9 to TRBJ1-4, with D unresolved. The CDR3 sequence is 14 residues long. V lost 4 bases and J lost 11, with 17 bases in between. Germline V gene sequence: CDR1 SEHNR, CDR2 FQNEAQ (reference sequence). The chain's CDR3 is CASSSTGGNPKLFF. Written as DNA, the CDR3 is TGTGCCAGCAGCTCGACTGGAGGCAACCCGAAACTGTTTTTT.

This sequence joins TRBV6-5 and TRBJ2-3; 7 bases agree with TRBD1. With 2 bases clipped from V and 0 bases from J, the junction kept 5 bases outside the gene matches. Germline V gene data show CDR1 as MNHEY and CDR2 as SVGAGI. The CDR3 is 16 residues long. The CDR3 region is CASSYEGAPSTDTQYF. The DNA for the CDR3 is TGTGCCAGCAGTTACGAGGGGGCCCCTAGCACAGATACGCAGTATTTT.

The rearrangement links TRBV9 to TRBJ2-2, with D perhaps TRBD1 (6 bases). The CDR3 extends over 15 amino acids. Germline V lookup: CDR1 SGDLS, CDR2 YYNGEE. Trimming left V 1 base short and J 0 bases short, with 7 bases between. Written as DNA, the CDR3 is TGTGCCAGCAGCGTAAACAGGGCGAACACCGGGGAGCTGTTTTTT. Translating it yields CASSVNRANTGELFF.

V and J are TRBV4-1 and TRBJ2-3, with TRBD2 matching over 9 bases. J lost 2 bases, V lost 0 bases, and 9 bases had no gene match. From germline, CDR1 is MGHRA and CDR2 YSYEKL. This CDR3 spans 18 amino acids. CDR3 residues: CASSQERLTSGLTDTQYF. The CDR3 nucleotides read TGCGCCAGCAGCCAAGAGAGACTGACTAGCGGTCTCACAGATACGCAGTATTTT.

The genes are TRBV10-1 and TRBJ2-7; 8 bases match TRBD2. Trimming took 3 bases from V and 5 from J; bases not matched to a gene: 6. Germline V gene sequence: CDR1 WNHNN, CDR2 SYGVQD (reference sequence). The CDR3 extends over 14 amino acids. CDR3 DNA sequence: TGCGCCAGCAGTGAACAAGCGGGAGACGACGAGCAGTACTTC. This sequence encodes CASSEQAGDDEQYF.

The CDR3 loop is CASSLGWSTGGGDTQYF. The CDR3 DNA reads as TGCGCCAGCAGCTTGGGATGGTCGACAGGGGGAGGAGATACGCAGTATTTT. The V and J genes are TRBV5-1 and TRBJ2-3, with 9 nucleotides matching TRBD1. V lost 0 bases and J lost 5; bases outside the gene matches: 10. This CDR3 is 17 amino acids long. Germline CDR1 SGHRS, CDR2 YFSETQ.

This chain links TRBV18 with TRBJ2-2; TRBD2 is a possible D gene (6 bases). Germline-derived CDR1 and CDR2 are KGHSH and LQKENI. V was clipped by 3 bases and J by 1 base, with 18 bases between them. This CDR3 is 18 amino acids long. The CDR3 sequence: CASSPGSYRTGNTGELFF. CDR3 coding DNA: TGTGCCAGCTCACCCGGGAGTTATCGGACGGGGAACACCGGGGAGCTGTTTTTT.

The rearrangement links TRBV28 to TRBJ2-1; 10 bases line up with TRBD2. The CDR3 is 16 residues long. V lost 5 bases and J lost 0; bases outside the gene matches: 4. Germline CDR1 MDHEN, CDR2 SYDVKM. CDR3 amino acids: CASSAPSGSSYNEQFF. DNA of the CDR3: TGTGCCAGCAGTGCCCCTAGCGGGAGCTCCTACAATGAGCAGTTCTTC.

The V call is TRBV30, the J call TRBJ2-1; D gene uncertain. V lost 1 base and J lost 0, with 13 bases in between. This CDR3 comprises 16 residues. Germline V gene lookup returns CDR1 GTSNPN and CDR2 SVGIG (reference sequence). CDR3 in DNA: TGTGCCTGGAGTGGCTACGGCGGAGACTCCTACAATGAGCAGTTCTTC. Protein sequence: CAWSGYGGDSYNEQFF.

The gene calls are TRBV5-6 and TRBJ1-2, with 9 positions matching TRBD1. The length of the CDR3 is 15 residues. V was pared by 2 bases and J by 7 bases, with 9 bases of the junction left unmatched. Germline CDR1 SGHDT, CDR2 YYEEEE. The CDR3 coding sequence is TGTGCCAGCAGCTTAAACAGGGGGCAGGGTGGTGGCTACACCTTC. Protein sequence: CASSLNRGQGGGYTF.

V usage is TRBV6-2 or TRBV6-3 and J usage is TRBJ2-5; TRBD2 matches at 12 bases. CDR3 length: 15 amino acids. Germline trimming cut 5 bases from V and 4 bases from J; bases unmatched to any gene: 5. The germline gives CDR1 MNHEY, CDR2 SVGEGT. The chain's CDR3 is CASSKRTSGVETQYF. CDR3 coding DNA: TGTGCCAGCAGTAAAAGGACTAGCGGGGTAGAGACCCAGTACTTC.

The rearrangement joins TRBV30 to TRBJ2-7; D is ambiguous. This CDR3 has 13 amino acids. Looked up from germline, CDR1 is GTSNPN and CDR2 is SVGIG (reference sequence). The ends were cut back, 2 bases at V and 1 base at J, with 9 bases in the middle. The CDR3 reads CAWSIMASYEQYF. The CDR3 DNA reads TGTGCCTGGAGTATTATGGCTTCCTACGAGCAGTACTTC. Filled out from reference TRBV30 and TRBJ2-7, the complete variable domain reads SQTIHQWPATLVQPVGSPLSLECTVEGTSNPNLYWYRQAAGRGLQLLFYSVGIGQISSEVPQNLSASRPQDRQFILSSKKLLLSDSGFYLCAWSIMASYEQYFGPGTRLTVT.

CDR3: CASSLAIPNEKLFF. In DNA, the CDR3 is TGTGCCAGCAGCTTAGCCATCCCTAATGAAAAACTGTTTTTT. The J gene is TRBJ1-4, the V gene TRBV7-9; D gene uncertain. Trimming took 0 bases from V and 3 from J, leaving 5 bases between them. The CDR3 runs to 14 residues. Germline assignment: CDR1 SEHNR and CDR2 FQNEAQ (reference sequence).

The chain has TRBV7-2 and TRBJ2-3; TRBD2 is a possible D gene (6 bases). The V end lost 5 bases, the J end lost 6 bases, and 15 bases lay between the germline ends. The CDR3 is 14 amino acids. In germline, CDR1 is SGHTA, CDR2 FQGNSA. In nucleotides, the CDR3 is TGTGCCAGCAGCCTTGGACTATCCAGGGATACGCAGTATTTT. Its protein is CASSLGLSRDTQYF.

The chain links TRBV12-3 or TRBV12-4 to TRBJ2-5; a weak D match, TRBD2 (5 bases). Trimming took off 6 bases at V and 2 bases at J, with 10 bases between the two ends. The CDR3 runs to 13 residues. The DNA for the CDR3 is TGTGCCAGCAGAAGAGCGGTACAAGAGACCCAGTACTTC. It encodes CASRRAVQETQYF.